The next 21 T cell receptor beta chains were all read from a single sample in a study of blood T cell repertoires in COVID-19. Clones were sequenced by immunoSEQ multiplex PCR, and TCRdb holds only the in-frame ones, with some missing. In the table there are 330,000 or so clones, about nine tenths of which are singletons. Sequencing used peripheral blood. Receptors originate from a man aged 25 to 40 with COVID-19, enrolled during active disease.

V gene TRBV7-2 combines with J gene TRBJ1-2; D remains unclear. CDR3 length: 13 amino acids. Trimming pared 5 bases from V and 4 bases from J, leaving 11 bases between. Looked up from germline, CDR1 is SGHTA and CDR2 is FQGNSA. The CDR3 here is CASSPPAGYGYTF. CDR3 sequence (DNA): TGTGCCAGCAGCCCCCCCGCCGGCTATGGCTACACCTTC.

V usage is TRBV4-1 and J usage is TRBJ1-6; TRBD1 aligns across 9 bases. Looked up from germline, CDR1 is MGHRA and CDR2 is YSYEKL. V was clipped by 0 bases and J by 8 bases; unmatched bases: 2. This CDR3 comprises 15 residues. CDR3 protein: CASSQEGQGDSPLHF. The CDR3 DNA sequence: TGCGCCAGCAGCCAAGAGGGACAGGGAGATTCACCCCTCCACTTT.

The chain is built from TRBV5-5 and TRBJ1-4; TRBD1 aligns across 7 bases. CDR3 length equals 14 residues. Germline V gene lookup returns CDR1 SGHKS and CDR2 YYEKEE (reference sequence). With 3 bases clipped from V and 7 bases from J, the junction kept 6 bases outside the gene matches. This CDR3 reads CASSSRQGAEKLFF. CDR3 nucleotide sequence: TGTGCCAGCAGCTCTCGACAGGGCGCTGAAAAACTGTTTTTT.

The CDR3 bases are TGCGCCAGCAGCTTAATCGTCGGGACAGGTGAAAAACTGTTTTTT. It codes for CASSLIVGTGEKLFF. The chain uses TRBV5-1 and TRBJ1-4, with 8 bases lining up with TRBD1. The CDR3 has 15 residues. Germline V gene sequence: CDR1 SGHRS, CDR2 YFSETQ. V was pared by 2 bases and J by 7 bases, with 7 bases of the junction left unmatched.

The chain carries TRBV19 and TRBJ2-2, with TRBD2 identical over 9 bases. V was pared by 7 bases and J by 5 bases, with 11 bases of the junction left unmatched. The CDR3 is made up of 16 amino acids. Germline V CDR1 and CDR2: LNHDA, SQIVND (reference sequence). CDR3 bases: TGTGCCAGTAAGGCGGGCGGGAGGGCCTGGACCGGGGAGCTGTTTTTT. Its translation is CASKAGGRAWTGELFF.

This clone was counted between two and nine times. The rearrangement links TRBV3-1 (or the pseudogene TRBV3-2) to TRBJ1-1; a weak D match, TRBD1 (6 bases). CDR3 length: 18 amino acids. Trimming pared 1 base from V and 2 bases from J, leaving 20 bases between. Germline values: CDR1 LGHDT, CDR2 YNNKEL (reference sequence). The CDR3 here is CASSQARGLGQINTEAFF. As DNA, the CDR3 is TGTGCCAGCAGCCAAGCAAGGGGATTAGGACAGATTAACACTGAAGCTTTCTTT.

The DNA of the CDR3 is TGTGCCAGCAGCCGTATGACAGGATCCACCGGGGAGCTGTTTTTT. Its protein is CASSRMTGSTGELFF. The gene calls are TRBV7-9 and TRBJ2-2, with D possibly being TRBD1 (6 bases). The CDR3 is made up of 15 amino acids. V was pared by 5 bases and J by 4 bases, with 14 bases between. Germline V CDR1 and CDR2: SEHNR, FQNEAQ (reference sequence).

The chain couples TRBV7-2 to TRBJ1-2; D is unclear. Germline CDR1 is SGHTA and CDR2 is FQGNSA. V lost 5 bases and J 3 bases, leaving 13 bases between the germline ends. The CDR3 extends over 14 amino acids. The CDR3 here is CASSVRRADYGYTF. The CDR3 nucleotides read TGTGCCAGCAGCGTACGTAGAGCTGACTATGGCTACACCTTC.

The sample holds a few counts of this clone. The chain couples TRBV7-2 to TRBJ2-6; TRBD2 aligns across 7 bases. Germline V gives CDR1 SGHTA, CDR2 FQGNSA. There are 19 residues in the CDR3. V shed 0 bases, J shed 0 bases, and the junction held 8 bases outside the gene matches. The CDR3 loop is CASSLAWGGESSGANVLTF. The DNA for the CDR3 is TGTGCCAGCAGCTTAGCGTGGGGAGGGGAAAGCTCTGGGGCCAACGTCCTGACTTTC.

The J gene is TRBJ2-3, the V gene TRBV4-1; TRBD2 aligns across 13 bases. CDR1 is MGHRA, CDR2 YSYEKL, per germline. With 7 bases clipped from V and 3 bases from J, the junction kept 7 bases outside the gene matches. The CDR3 runs to 16 residues. Here the CDR3 DNA reads TGCGCCAGCAACCTACTAGCGGGAGGGCCTACAGATACGCAGTATTTT. Translated: CASNLLAGGPTDTQYF.

The chain employs TRBV19 and TRBJ2-7; 8 bases are a match to TRBD1. CDR1 is LNHDA and CDR2 is SQIVND in the germline V gene (reference sequence). The length of the CDR3 is 17 residues. The J segment lost 1 base and the V segment lost 3 bases, leaving 11 bases of the junction unmatched. This chain's CDR3 is CASSIDLGQGSSYEQYF. As DNA, the CDR3 is TGTGCCAGTAGTATTGATCTAGGACAGGGCAGTTCCTACGAGCAGTACTTC.

The rearrangement joins TRBV5-1 to TRBJ1-3; 10 bases align to TRBD1. Trimming at V came to 4 bases and at J to 0 bases, leaving 4 bases not matched to a gene. CDR1 and CDR2 (germline): SGHRS, YFSETQ. This CDR3 comprises 16 residues. CDR3 loop: CASSRGQGSSGNTIYF. The CDR3, as DNA: TGCGCCAGCAGCCGGGGACAGGGGTCCTCTGGAAACACCATATATTTT.

The chain employs TRBV29-1 and TRBJ1-4; D might be TRBD1 (6 bases). Germline loops: CDR1 SQVTM, CDR2 ANQGSEA. V lost 4 bases and J 8 bases, leaving 11 bases between the germline ends. The CDR3 consists of 12 residues. The CDR3 loop is CSVGGLGEKLFF. The CDR3 bases are TGCAGCGTTGGGGGGCTGGGAGAAAAACTGTTTTTT.

The gene calls are TRBV11-2 and TRBJ2-7, with TRBD2 matching over 9 bases. Germline V lookup: CDR1 SGHAT, CDR2 FQNNGV. The CDR3 consists of 16 residues. With V trimmed by 5 bases and J by 5 bases, 13 bases remained unmatched. The CDR3 loop is CASSHWWREGRDEQYF. For the CDR3, the DNA is TGTGCCAGCAGCCACTGGTGGCGGGAGGGCCGCGACGAGCAGTACTTC.

The V call is TRBV5-1, the J call TRBJ2-2; D gene ambiguous. From germline, CDR1 is SGHRS and CDR2 YFSETQ. This CDR3 contains 15 residues. Trimming stripped 2 bases from V and 0 bases from J, with 8 bases between. The CDR3 here is CASSFQVPNTGELFF. The CDR3 coding sequence is TGCGCCAGCAGCTTTCAGGTTCCGAACACCGGGGAGCTGTTTTTT.

The chain joins TRBV6-2 or TRBV6-3 to TRBJ2-3, with a weak D call TRBD2 (5 bases). The CDR3 runs 15 residues. CDR1 is MNHEY, CDR2 SVGEGT, per germline. V was shortened by 2 bases and J by 2 bases, with 11 bases between the two germline ends. The CDR3 region is CASSYRRAFTDTQYF. The CDR3 nucleotides are TGTGCCAGCAGTTACCGGCGGGCTTTCACAGATACGCAGTATTTT.

The chain recombines TRBV4-1 with TRBJ2-1, with D possibly being TRBD1 (5 bases). In germline, CDR1 is MGHRA, CDR2 YSYEKL. The V end was cut by 2 bases, the J end by 6 bases, with 17 bases between. This CDR3 contains 16 residues. The CDR3: CASSQRSTGMGNEQFF. In nucleotides, the CDR3 is TGCGCCAGCAGCCAAAGGTCCACAGGAATGGGCAATGAGCAGTTCTTC.

This rearrangement joins TRBV5-1 to TRBJ2-3; D might be TRBD2 (5 bases). Trimming shortened V by 3 bases and J by 4 bases, and 9 bases separated the two germline ends. CDR3 length: 13 residues. Germline V gene data show CDR1 as SGHRS and CDR2 as YFSETQ. CDR3: CASSSNSADTQYF. As DNA, the CDR3 is TGCGCCAGCAGCTCGAATAGCGCAGATACGCAGTATTTT.

This clone was detected only once. In nucleotides, the CDR3 is TGTGCCAGCAGTTACAAAGAACGGGCTTTCTTT. It specifies CASSYKERAFF. This chain uses TRBV6-5 with TRBJ1-1, with D hard to call. The CDR3 is made up of 11 amino acids. Between the trimmed V and J ends, which lost 2 bases and 11 bases, there was a span of 9 bases. CDR1 MNHEY and CDR2 SVGAGI come from the germline V gene.

The V and J genes are TRBV4-3 and TRBJ2-3, with a weak D call TRBD1 (5 bases). The CDR3 runs 14 residues. CDR1 LGHNA and CDR2 YSLEER come from the germline V gene. The V end was cut by 0 bases, the J end by 5 bases, with 9 bases between. DNA for the CDR3: TGCGCCAGCAGCCAAGATGGCAGGGAAGATACGCAGTATTTT. Amino acids: CASSQDGREDTQYF.

The chain links TRBV15 to TRBJ1-3; D uncertain. Trimming cost V 5 bases and J 0 bases, with 11 bases left between them. Germline-derived CDR1 and CDR2 are LNHNV and YYDKDF (reference sequence). This CDR3 contains 15 residues. CDR3 residues: CATSPPGSSGNTIYF. The CDR3 DNA sequence: TGTGCCACCAGCCCTCCCGGGAGCTCTGGAAACACCATATATTTT.